This T cell receptor beta chain was captured by sequencing in a study of cytomegalovirus exposure and HLA in healthy donors. Healthy donors of bone marrow made up the group. Both 60 Vbeta primers and 13 Jbeta primers went into the PCR. TCRdb's table, derived via immunoSEQ multiplex PCR, lists solely in-frame clones and lacks some. The sample lists 150,000 to 200,000 clones, 60% to 80% seen once, with under 5.5% in the top ten. This CDR3 spans 15 amino acids. CDR1 and CDR2 from the germline V gene are KGHSH and LQKENI. V shed 6 bases and J shed 4 bases, with 18 bases lying between them. Notes on the study in general: Other equally common chains were less clonally expanded than HLA-associated TCR beta chains, a later analysis showed. Segments of the TCR beta V type were, in most cases, productive about 90% or about 30% of the time in an earlier analysis.

This clone was observed a handful of times. Its target is unknown. This TCR was recovered from a man aged 18-30 years in good health and CMV-seropositive. Source material: PBMCs. The V call is TRBV18, the J call TRBJ1-1; maybe TRBD1 (5 bases). As DNA, the CDR3 is TGTGCCAGCTCTCCTGCTACAGGTCTAGGCACTGAAGCTTTCTTT. Its protein is CASSPATGLGTEAFF.